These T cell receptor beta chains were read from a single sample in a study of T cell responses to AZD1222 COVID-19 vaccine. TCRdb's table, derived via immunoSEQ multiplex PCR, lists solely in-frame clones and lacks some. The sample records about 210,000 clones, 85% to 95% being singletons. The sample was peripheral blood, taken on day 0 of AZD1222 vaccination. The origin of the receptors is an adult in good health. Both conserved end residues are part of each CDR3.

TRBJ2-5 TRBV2 CASRGGTQETQYF
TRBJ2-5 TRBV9 CASSVRGGQETQYF
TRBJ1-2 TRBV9 CASSPGLGVDNTF
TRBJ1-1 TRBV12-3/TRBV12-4 CASSGPGNTEAFF
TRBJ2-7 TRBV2 CASSVQDRVMQYF
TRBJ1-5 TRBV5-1 CASSLGPSRQGHNQPQHF
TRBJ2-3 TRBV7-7 CASSSGQGHDTQYF
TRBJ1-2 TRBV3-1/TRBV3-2 CASSQGLANYGYTF
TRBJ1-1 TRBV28 CASSSHMNTEAFF
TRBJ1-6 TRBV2 CASGRGPESPLHF
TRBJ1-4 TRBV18 CASSPRGMNEKLFF
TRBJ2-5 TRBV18 CASSSPHLETQYF
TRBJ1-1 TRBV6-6 CASRNARQGEGEAFF
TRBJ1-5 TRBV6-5 CASRGQGNQPQHF
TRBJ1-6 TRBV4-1 CASSQPPQGHRDSPLHF
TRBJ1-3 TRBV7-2 CASSRDPGEAGNTIYF
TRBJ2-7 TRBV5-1 CASSRGTSHLIEQYF
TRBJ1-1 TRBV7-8 CASSLEGGPLNTEAFF
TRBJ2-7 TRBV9 CASSAGSEQYF
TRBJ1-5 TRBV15 CATSSRLDGNQPQHF
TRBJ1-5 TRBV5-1 CASSLAGDRDQPQHF
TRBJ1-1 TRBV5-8 CASSPGVMMGTEAFF
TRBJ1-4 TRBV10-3 CAIRDTFNEKLFF
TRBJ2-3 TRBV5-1 CASSLGRRSRSSTDTQYF
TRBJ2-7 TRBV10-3 CAISEGQGHNEQYF
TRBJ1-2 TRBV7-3 CASSPGQGAQVLRGYTF
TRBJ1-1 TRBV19 CASSIEDGMNTEAFF
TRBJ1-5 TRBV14 CASSQGLNQPQHF
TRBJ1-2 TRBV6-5 CASSYSGGRGYTF
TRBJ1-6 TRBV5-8 CASSQGQPNSPLHF
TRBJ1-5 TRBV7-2 CASSFQGRQPQHF
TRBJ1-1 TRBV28 CASKGEALNTEAFF
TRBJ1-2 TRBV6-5 CASSYSNRWYGYTF
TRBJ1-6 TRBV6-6 CASRRRREDSPLHF
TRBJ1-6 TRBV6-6 CASKGVPGQVDPLHF
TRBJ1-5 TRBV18 CASSTEQGQPQHF
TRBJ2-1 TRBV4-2 CASSQGAIWDNEQFF
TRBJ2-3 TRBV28 CASSLPAGGEYF
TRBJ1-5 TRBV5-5 CASSLSQSNQPQHF
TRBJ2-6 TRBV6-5 CASRTGAGANVLTF
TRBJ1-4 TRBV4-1 CASSRTGTMTEKLFF
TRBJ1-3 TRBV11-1 CASSGGTGWNTIYF
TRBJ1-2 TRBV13 CASTLVSRDYGYTF
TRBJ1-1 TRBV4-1 CASSHPGQSFEAFF
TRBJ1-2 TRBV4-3 CASSQAIRSNYGYTF
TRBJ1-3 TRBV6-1 CASSERTTGSSGNTIYF
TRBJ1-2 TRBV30 CAWSGGAGYTF
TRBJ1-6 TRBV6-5 CASTDGANSPLHF
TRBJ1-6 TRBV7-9 CASSSGGGYNSPLHF
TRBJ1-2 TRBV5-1 CASSWSNYGYTF
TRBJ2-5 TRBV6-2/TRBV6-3 CASSYSRLGRDQETQYF
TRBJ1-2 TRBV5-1 CASRTGLGYGYTF
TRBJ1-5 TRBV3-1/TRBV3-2 CASSQGWQINQPQHF
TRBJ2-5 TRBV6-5 CASSKGGGRQETQYF
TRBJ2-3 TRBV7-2 CASSQTGGADTQYF
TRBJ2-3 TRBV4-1 CASSQWWQGAGDTQYF
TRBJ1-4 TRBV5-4 CASSLQGANEKLFF
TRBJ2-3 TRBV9 CASSLDTQYF
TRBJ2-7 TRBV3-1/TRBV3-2 CASSQDSGNSIYEQYF